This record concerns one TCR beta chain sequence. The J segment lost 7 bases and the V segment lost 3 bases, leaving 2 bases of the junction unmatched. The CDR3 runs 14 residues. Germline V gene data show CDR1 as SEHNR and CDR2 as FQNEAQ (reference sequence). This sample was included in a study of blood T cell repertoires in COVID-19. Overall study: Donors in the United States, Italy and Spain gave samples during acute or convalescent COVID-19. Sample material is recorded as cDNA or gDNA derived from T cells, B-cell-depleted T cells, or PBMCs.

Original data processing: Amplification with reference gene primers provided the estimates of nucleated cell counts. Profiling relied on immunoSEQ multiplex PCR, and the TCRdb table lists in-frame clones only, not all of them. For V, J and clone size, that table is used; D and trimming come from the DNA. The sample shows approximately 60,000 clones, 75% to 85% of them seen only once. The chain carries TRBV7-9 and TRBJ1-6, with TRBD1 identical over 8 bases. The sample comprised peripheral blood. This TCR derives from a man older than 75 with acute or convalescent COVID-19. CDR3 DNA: TGTGCCAGCAGCTTTACAGGGGGGAATTCACCCCTCCACTTT. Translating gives CASSFTGGNSPLHF.